These 30 T cell receptor beta chains were all obtained from the same sample, sequenced in a study of T cell clones after liver transplantation. Libraries were prepared by immunoSEQ multiplex PCR; TCRdb keeps only in-frame clonotypes and omits some of them. The data contain about 99,000 clones, approximately 78% of them seen just once; the ten biggest clones take up just under 1%. The sample in question was CD4+ T cells from blood, obtained before liver transplant. These receptor sequences come from a human donor who received a liver transplant.

The chain combines TRBV29-1 with TRBJ1-1; D unresolved. This CDR3 region has 12 residues. From germline, CDR1 is SQVTM and CDR2 ANQGSEA. V was clipped by 6 bases and J by 4 bases, with 12 bases between them. This CDR3 reads CSVRPGATEAFF. The CDR3 DNA is TGCAGCGTACGACCGGGAGCCACTGAAGCTTTCTTT.

This chain links TRBV7-3 with TRBJ2-5; a weak D match, TRBD1 (6 bases). The CDR3 is 14 amino acids. Germline loops: CDR1 SGHTA, CDR2 FQGTGA. V lost 2 bases and J lost 3, with 10 bases in between. CDR3 nucleotides: TGTGCCAGCAGCTTATCGACAGGAAAAGAGACCCAGTACTTC. Residues: CASSLSTGKETQYF.

There are a few counts of this clone. V gene TRBV28 combines with J gene TRBJ1-2; a possible D gene is TRBD1 (5 bases). V shed 7 bases and J shed 4 bases, with 19 bases lying between them. Germline values: CDR1 MDHEN, CDR2 SYDVKM. The CDR3 totals 15 residues. For the CDR3, the DNA is TGTGCCAGCAACGCCCAGAAAGGGACGCTCTATGGCTACACCTTC. This gives the protein CASNAQKGTLYGYTF.

By sample fraction, this clone is medium-sized. V is TRBV11-1 and J is TRBJ2-2; D gene unclear. V was shortened by 7 bases and J by 1 base, with 4 bases between the two germline ends. Germline loops: CDR1 SGHAT, CDR2 FQDESV (reference sequence). The CDR3 is made up of 12 amino acids. The CDR3 nucleotides are TGTGCCAGCAAACGGAACACCGGGGAGCTGTTTTTT. Encoded protein: CASKRNTGELFF.

This chain uses TRBV15 with TRBJ2-1; D might be TRBD1 or TRBD2, each matching 6 bases. Trimming removed 3 bases at V and 5 bases at J, with 8 bases between. Germline loops: CDR1 LNHNV, CDR2 YYDKDF (reference sequence). The CDR3 is 13 amino acids. The CDR3 coding sequence is TGTGCCACCAGCAGGGGGGGCCACAATGAGCAGTTCTTC. Translated: CATSRGGHNEQFF. Variable domain in full (rest from reference TRBV15 and TRBJ2-1): DAMVIQNPRYQVTQFGKPVTLSCSQTLNHNVMYWYQQKSSQAPKLLFHYYDKDFNNEADTPDNFQSRRPNTSFCFLDIRSPGLGDTAMYLCATSRGGHNEQFFGPGTRLTVL.

The chain is built from TRBV6-6 and TRBJ1-3, with D maybe TRBD1 (5 bases). This CDR3 has 14 amino acids. V lost 3 bases and J 0 bases, leaving 6 bases between the germline ends. The V gene's germline CDR1 is MNHNY and CDR2 SVGAGI (reference sequence). The CDR3 reads CASSYDSSGNTIYF. The CDR3 region has the DNA TGTGCCAGCAGTTATGACAGCTCTGGAAACACCATATATTTT.

V gene TRBV23-1 combines with J gene TRBJ1-1; 9 bases line up with TRBD1. TRBV23-1 is an ORF, and what it does is uncertain. This CDR3 has 15 amino acids. Trimming took 3 bases from V and 5 from J; bases not matched to a gene: 7. CDR3 sequence (DNA): TGCGCCAGCAGTCACGTACAGGGGGCGAGGACTGAAGCTTTCTTT. This sequence encodes CASSHVQGARTEAFF.

The chain is built from TRBV27 and TRBJ2-7; 10 nucleotides agree with TRBD1. V lost 4 bases, J lost 6 bases, and 9 bases stayed unmatched. This CDR3 comprises 15 residues. Per germline, CDR1 MNHEY and CDR2 SMNVEV (reference sequence). The CDR3 DNA is TGTGCCAGCAGTTCGGGACAGGGGCAGAGTAGCGAGCAGTACTTC. This gives the protein CASSSGQGQSSEQYF.

V and J are TRBV6-1 and TRBJ2-5; TRBD1 matches 7 bases. The CDR3 consists of 15 residues. CDR1 and CDR2 (germline): MNHNS, SASEGT. V gave up 6 bases and J gave up 4 bases; unmatched junction bases: 11. The CDR3 loop reads CASRETGSIGETQYF. The DNA of the CDR3 is TGTGCCAGCAGGGAGACAGGGTCGATTGGAGAGACCCAGTACTTC.

The gene calls are TRBV6-1 and TRBJ1-5; the match to TRBD1 covers 7 bases. CDR1 and CDR2 (germline): MNHNS, SASEGT. The CDR3 has 16 amino acids. V lost 0 bases, J lost 2 bases, and 4 bases stayed unmatched. CDR3 nucleotides: TGTGCCAGCAGTGAAGCTGGAGGGGGCGGCAATCAGCCCCAGCATTTT. As protein: CASSEAGGGGNQPQHF.

The CDR3 reads CSAERTARQGGVDTEAFF. In DNA, the CDR3 is TGCAGCGCAGAAAGGACGGCTAGACAGGGGGGTGTAGACACTGAAGCTTTCTTT. The gene calls are TRBV29-1 and TRBJ1-1; 9 bases fit TRBD1. This CDR3 is built from 18 residues. After removal of 7 bases from V and 3 bases from J, the junction contained 21 bases not matched to a gene. The germline V gene encodes CDR1 SQVTM and CDR2 ANQGSEA.

CDR3 in amino acids: CASSALVANEQFF. The CDR3 DNA is TGTGCCAGCTCCGCCCTGGTGGCGAATGAGCAGTTCTTC. The chain uses TRBV18 and TRBJ2-1; no clear D gene. Germline CDR1 and CDR2: KGHSH and LQKENI. The CDR3 loop spans 13 amino acids. Trimming took off 6 bases at V and 7 bases at J, with 13 bases between the two ends.

The V and J genes are TRBV7-9 and TRBJ2-5; 8 bases line up with TRBD2. The germline V gene encodes CDR1 SEHNR and CDR2 FQNEAQ (reference sequence). CDR3 length: 14 residues. J lost 1 base, V lost 3 bases, and 1 base had no gene match. CDR3 in DNA: TGTGCCAGCAGCTTCAGCGGGGGCCAAGAGACCCAGTACTTC. Translating it yields CASSFSGGQETQYF. The full variable domain, its missing parts supplied by reference TRBV7-9 and TRBJ2-5, is DTGVSQNPRHKITKRGQNVTFRCDPISEHNRLYWYRQTLGQGPEFLTYFQNEAQLEKSRLLSDRFSAERPKGSFSTLEIQRTEQGDSAMYLCASSFSGGQETQYFGPGTRLLVL.

This clone was recorded once. This chain links TRBV5-4 with TRBJ2-5; possible D gene TRBD1, 6 bases. The J call could be wrong; TRBJ2-7 is a better fit for the DNA end. The CDR3 sequence is 18 residues long. Germline V gene data show CDR1 as SGHNT and CDR2 as YYREEE (reference sequence). The chain's CDR3 is CASSLGLPRTAQSYEQYF. CDR3 bases: TGTGCCAGCAGCTTGGGGCTCCCACGGACAGCCCAGTCCTACGAGCAGTACTTC.

Notes on this clone: This specimen includes other DNA sequences encoding the same CDR3. The chain uses TRBV27 and TRBJ2-4, with D tentatively TRBD1 or TRBD2 (5 bases each). V lost 2 bases and J 0 bases, leaving 8 bases between the germline ends. Germline CDR1 MNHEY, CDR2 SMNVEV (reference sequence). The CDR3 spans 15 residues. The CDR3 DNA is TGTGCCAGCAGTTTAGGGACCGAAGCCAAAAACATTCAGTACTTC. This encodes CASSLGTEAKNIQYF.

The CDR3 bases are TGTGCCAGCAGCCCCGGGACCTCTGGGGCCAACGTCCTGACTTTC. Protein sequence: CASSPGTSGANVLTF. The chain combines TRBV5-4 with TRBJ2-6; D is possibly TRBD1 or TRBD2 (5 bases each). Germline assignment: CDR1 SGHNT and CDR2 YYREEE (reference sequence). This CDR3 region has 15 residues. Deletions cut 4 bases from V and 0 bases from J, with 8 bases between.

The V gene is TRBV5-1, the J gene TRBJ2-5, with D perhaps TRBD1 or TRBD2 (5 bases each). V was pared by 3 bases and J by 1 base, with 13 bases between. The CDR3 runs to 15 residues. Germline V gives CDR1 SGHRS, CDR2 YFSETQ. CDR3 region: CASSWDPVGQETQYF. The CDR3 DNA reads TGCGCCAGCAGCTGGGACCCCGTGGGCCAAGAGACCCAGTACTTC.

The count of this clone is one. V and J are TRBV9 and TRBJ2-2; 9 bases are shared with TRBD2. This CDR3 region has 15 residues. In germline, CDR1 is SGDLS, CDR2 YYNGEE. V was clipped by 3 bases and J by 5 bases; unmatched bases: 5. CDR3 amino acids: CASSARLAVTGELFF. Here the CDR3 DNA reads TGTGCCAGCAGCGCCAGACTAGCGGTGACCGGGGAGCTGTTTTTT.

The CDR3 loop is CASSSPSGMNTEAFF. The CDR3 DNA sequence: TGTGCCAGCAGTTCTCCGTCGGGAATGAACACTGAAGCTTTCTTT. The gene calls are TRBV6-5 and TRBJ1-1, with D uncertain. The CDR3 has 15 residues. Germline V lookup: CDR1 MNHEY, CDR2 SVGAGI. The V gene lost 4 bases and the J gene lost 0 bases, with 12 bases spanning the gap.

This clone has a single count. The chain employs TRBV7-8 and TRBJ2-5; 7 bases are shared with TRBD1. V lost 5 bases and J lost 12; bases outside the gene matches: 9. The CDR3 runs to 12 residues. The germline gives CDR1 SGHVS, CDR2 FQNEAQ. The CDR3 DNA reads as TGTGCCAGCAGCCCCCGGGACAGAAACAAGTACTTC. Its protein is CASSPRDRNKYF. Combining the CDR3 with reference TRBV7-8 and TRBJ2-5 gives the whole variable domain GAGVSQSPRYKVAKRGQDVALRCDPISGHVSLFWYQQALGQGPEFLTYFQNEAQLDKSGLPSDRFFAERPEGSVSTLKIQRTQQEDSAVYLCASSPRDRNKYFGPGTRLLVL.

The chain joins TRBV10-3 to TRBJ2-2; no clear D. V was trimmed by 2 bases and J by 0 bases, leaving 10 bases between them. There are 16 residues in the CDR3. CDR1 and CDR2 (germline): ENHRY, SYGVKD. The CDR3 loop reads CAISEGREANTGELFF. As DNA, the CDR3 is TGTGCCATCAGTGAGGGTAGGGAAGCGAACACCGGGGAGCTGTTTTTT.

This chain joins TRBV6-6 and TRBJ1-1; D may be TRBD1 (5 bases). There are 15 residues in the CDR3. V lost 3 bases and J lost 3, with 14 bases in between. CDR1 and CDR2 from the germline V gene are MNHNY and SVGAGI (reference sequence). The CDR3 reads CASSYGGLMDTEAFF. In DNA, the CDR3 is TGTGCCAGCAGTTATGGGGGTTTAATGGACACTGAAGCTTTCTTT.

This chain links TRBV28 with TRBJ1-5; a possible D gene is TRBD1 (6 bases). Germline lookup yields CDR1 MDHEN and CDR2 SYDVKM. The CDR3 has 15 residues. V was clipped by 6 bases and J by 3 bases, with 15 bases between them. CDR3 protein: CASRGGGQLNQPQHF. The CDR3 region has the DNA TGTGCCAGCAGGGGCGGGGGACAACTCAATCAGCCCCAGCATTTT.

This clone was detected only a few times. The rearrangement links TRBV7-2 to TRBJ2-1; D could derive from TRBD1 or TRBD2 (5 bases each). V gave up 4 bases and J gave up 7 bases, with 26 bases separating them. CDR3 length equals 18 residues. CDR1 and CDR2 from the germline V gene are SGHTA and FQGNSA. The CDR3 region has the DNA TGTGCCAGCAGCTCCCAAAACCCTTTTAGCGCCCCAGGGAATGAGCAGTTCTTC. Translated, it gives CASSSQNPFSAPGNEQFF.

This chain connects TRBV28 to TRBJ2-4; tentatively, D is TRBD2 (7 bases). The germline gives CDR1 MDHEN, CDR2 SYDVKM. V was shortened by 10 bases and J by 0 bases, with 19 bases between the two germline ends. The CDR3 is 16 amino acids. The CDR3, as DNA: TGTGCCACTCTAGAGGGGGGGGCACTAGCCAAAAACATTCAGTACTTC. Translating it yields CATLEGGALAKNIQYF. Drawing the rest from reference TRBV28 and TRBJ2-4, the complete variable domain is DVKVTQSSRYLVKRTGEKVFLECVQDMDHENMFWYRQDPGLGLRLIYFSYDVKMKEKGDIPEGYSVSREKKERFSLILESASTNQTSMYLCATLEGGALAKNIQYFGAGTRLSVL.

This chain joins TRBV7-8 and TRBJ1-1; D is uncertain. Deletions cut 2 bases from V and 1 base from J, with 5 bases between. This CDR3 is 13 amino acids long. CDR1 and CDR2 (germline): SGHVS, FQNEAQ. The CDR3, as DNA: TGTGCCAGCAGCTTAAACGGGAACACTGAAGCTTTCTTT. It specifies CASSLNGNTEAFF.

This chain links TRBV10-2 with TRBJ2-1; TRBD2 matches at 9 bases. V was pared by 2 bases and J by 7 bases, with 9 bases of the junction left unmatched. CDR1 is WSHSY and CDR2 is SAAADI in the germline V gene. CDR3 size: 16 residues. CDR3 nucleotide sequence: TGCGCCAGCAGTGAGCGGGGACTAGCTGGGGGGAATGAGCAGTTCTTC. It is translated as CASSERGLAGGNEQFF.

This sequence joins TRBV5-3 and TRBJ2-5; D not certain. TRBV5-3 is noted as an ORF with a role that remains uncertain. Trimming stripped 4 bases from V and 2 bases from J, with 12 bases between. This CDR3 is 14 amino acids long. CDR3 amino acids: CARSRWAGQETQYF. The CDR3 region has the DNA TGTGCCAGAAGCCGGTGGGCAGGTCAAGAGACCCAGTACTTC.

CDR3 DNA: TGTGCCAGCAGTTGGGGAAGAGGGCCGGGAGATACGCAGTATTTT. As protein: CASSWGRGPGDTQYF. This rearrangement joins TRBV6-5 to TRBJ2-3; TRBD2 might be the D (5 bases). Germline CDR1 is MNHEY and CDR2 is SVGAGI. CDR3 length: 15 amino acids. V dropped 4 bases and J dropped 5 bases, with 16 bases sitting between them.

The J gene is TRBJ2-1, the V gene TRBV11-2, with unresolved D. The CDR3 covers 14 residues. The V end was cut by 4 bases, the J end by 3 bases, with 10 bases between. Germline CDR1 reads SGHAT; CDR2 reads FQNNGV. The CDR3 spells CASSSQSRYNEQFF. The CDR3 DNA reads TGTGCCAGCAGCTCCCAGTCCCGCTACAATGAGCAGTTCTTC.